This section outlines one TCR beta chain sequence together with its context. Its matching antigen is unknown. Sampling of alopecia areata patients yielded lesional scalp punch biopsies as well as peripheral blood. The data are from a study of CD8+ T cells in alopecia areata. Study-wide context: Treatment of the treated patients consisted of oral tofacitinib, 5 to 10 mg twice daily.

RNA was isolated and reverse transcribed to cDNA, the sequencing template. Measured with immunoSEQ multiplex PCR; TCRdb has only the in-frame clones, and not every one. Among some 120,000 clones listed, 58% were seen once. General study results and limits: TCR sharing across patients was less clear than in mice, possibly HLA-related.

The sample in question was CD4+ T cells sorted from blood, obtained at week 0. This sequence was found in a human donor with alopecia areata.

The CDR3 region is CASSGRDSTYEQYF. Written as DNA, the CDR3 is TGTGCCAGCAGCGGACGGGACAGTACCTACGAGCAGTACTTC. V and J are TRBV7-9 and TRBJ2-7; 7 bases line up with TRBD1. The ends lost 5 bases at V and 2 bases at J; junction bases unmatched: 6. Per germline, CDR1 SEHNR and CDR2 FQNEAQ (reference sequence). This CDR3 spans 14 amino acids.